This record looks at one T cell receptor (beta chain) sequence and its context. The antigen is undetermined. Germline values: CDR1 MNHNS, CDR2 SASEGT. Between the trimmed V and J ends, which lost 4 bases and 9 bases, there was a span of 25 bases. CDR3 length equals 16 residues. The method was immunoSEQ multiplex PCR; TCRdb's version includes in-frame clones alone and lacks a portion of them. This sample has tens of thousands of clones; roughly 80% occur once, and the top ten carry 1.5% to 2.5%. Drawing of blood for sampling happened at baseline, at cycle 4 day 1, and at cycle 7 day 1. The sample is drawn from a study of OX40 agonist ivuxolimab in advanced cancers. Whole-study context: Dose-escalation patients' cancers were hepatocellular carcinoma, melanoma, renal cell or head and neck cancer. Overall study findings and caveats: In the expanded peripheral T cells, antigen specificity was never determined. Partial responders receiving 0.1-3.0 mg/kg showed among the lowest clonal expansion.

This clonotype was obtained from an adult with an advanced solid tumor such as melanoma, head and neck, liver or kidney cancer. This specimen consisted of CD4+ or CD8+ T cells sorted from blood, obtained in a trial of the OX40 agonist ivuxolimab. This sequence joins TRBV6-1 and TRBJ2-7; no definite D call. The CDR3 reads CASSANLLLRSLGQYV. CDR3 DNA sequence: TGTGCCAGCAGTGCCAACTTACTCTTACGGTCCCTCGGGCAGTACGTC.